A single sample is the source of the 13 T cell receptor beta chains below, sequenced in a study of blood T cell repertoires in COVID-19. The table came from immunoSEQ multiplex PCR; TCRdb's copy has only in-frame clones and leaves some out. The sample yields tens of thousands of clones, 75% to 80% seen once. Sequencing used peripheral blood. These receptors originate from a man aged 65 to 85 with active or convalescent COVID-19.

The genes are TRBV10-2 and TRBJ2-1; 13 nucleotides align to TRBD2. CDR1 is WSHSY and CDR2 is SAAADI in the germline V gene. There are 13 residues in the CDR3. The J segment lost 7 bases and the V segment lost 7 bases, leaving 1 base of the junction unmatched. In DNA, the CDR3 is TGCGCCAGCAAGGGACTAGCGGGGAATGAGCAGTTCTTC. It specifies CASKGLAGNEQFF.

CDR3 region: CASSPPSAPLGAGNTIYF. Here the CDR3 DNA reads TGTGCCAGCTCACCACCGTCCGCACCTTTGGGAGCTGGAAACACCATATATTTT. The chain joins TRBV18 to TRBJ1-3; D is ambiguous. V was shortened by 0 bases and J by 2 bases, with 17 bases between the two germline ends. Germline CDR1 is KGHSH and CDR2 is LQKENI. The CDR3 is 18 amino acids.

The CDR3 DNA sequence: TGTGCCAGCAGTTTAACGGCAGGCGTAAAACTGTTTTTT. Protein: CASSLTAGVKLFF. This rearrangement joins TRBV28 to TRBJ1-4; the D is unclear. The germline V gene encodes CDR1 MDHEN and CDR2 SYDVKM. This CDR3 comprises 13 residues. With 2 bases removed from V and 10 bases from J, the gap between germline ends came to 11 bases.

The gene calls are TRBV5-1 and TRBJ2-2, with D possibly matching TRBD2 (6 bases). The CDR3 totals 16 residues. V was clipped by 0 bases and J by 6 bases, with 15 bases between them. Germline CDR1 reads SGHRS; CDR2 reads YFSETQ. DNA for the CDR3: TGCGCCAGCAGCTTGGGGAGGGGTACCCTGGCCGGGGAGCTGTTTTTT. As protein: CASSLGRGTLAGELFF.

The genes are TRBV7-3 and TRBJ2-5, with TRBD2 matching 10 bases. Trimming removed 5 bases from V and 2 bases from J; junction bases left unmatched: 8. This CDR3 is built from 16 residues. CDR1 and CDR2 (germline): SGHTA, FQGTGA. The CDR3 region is CASSLSGAGGQETQYF. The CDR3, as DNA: TGTGCCAGCAGCCTGTCGGGAGCGGGGGGGCAAGAGACCCAGTACTTC.

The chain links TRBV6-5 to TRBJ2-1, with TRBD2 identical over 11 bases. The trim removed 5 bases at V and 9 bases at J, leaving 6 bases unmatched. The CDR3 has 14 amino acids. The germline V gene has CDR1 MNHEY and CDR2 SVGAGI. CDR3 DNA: TGTGCCAGCAGTCTTAGCGGGGGGGCCTCTGAGCAGTTCTTC. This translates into CASSLSGGASEQFF.

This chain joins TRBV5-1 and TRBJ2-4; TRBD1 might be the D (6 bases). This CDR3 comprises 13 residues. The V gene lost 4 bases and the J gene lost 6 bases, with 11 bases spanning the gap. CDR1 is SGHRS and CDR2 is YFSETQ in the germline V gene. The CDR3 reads CASSETGLNIQYF. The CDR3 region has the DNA TGCGCCAGCAGCGAAACAGGGCTAAACATTCAGTACTTC. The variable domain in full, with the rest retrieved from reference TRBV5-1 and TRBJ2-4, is KAGVTQTPRYLIKTRGQQVTLSCSPISGHRSVSWYQQTPGQGLQFLFEYFSETQRNKGNFPGRFSGRQFSNSRSEMNVSTLELGDSALYLCASSETGLNIQYFGAGTRLSVL.

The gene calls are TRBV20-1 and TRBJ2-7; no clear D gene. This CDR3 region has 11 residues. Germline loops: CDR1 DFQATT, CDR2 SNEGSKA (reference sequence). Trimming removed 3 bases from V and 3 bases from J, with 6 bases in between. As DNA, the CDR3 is TGCAGTGCTAGCCCTCGCTACGAGCAGTACTTC. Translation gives CSASPRYEQYF.

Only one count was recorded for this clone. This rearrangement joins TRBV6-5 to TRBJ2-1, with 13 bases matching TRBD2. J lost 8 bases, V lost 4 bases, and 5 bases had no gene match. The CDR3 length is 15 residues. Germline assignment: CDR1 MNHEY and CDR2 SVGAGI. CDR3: CASSSGTSGVDEQFF. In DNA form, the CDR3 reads TGTGCCAGCAGTTCCGGGACTAGCGGGGTCGATGAGCAGTTCTTC.

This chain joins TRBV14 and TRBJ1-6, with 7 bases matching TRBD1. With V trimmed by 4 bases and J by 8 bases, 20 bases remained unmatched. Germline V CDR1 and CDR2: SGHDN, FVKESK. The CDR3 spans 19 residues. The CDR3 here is CASSPPGAPVRDRDSPLHF. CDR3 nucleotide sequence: TGTGCCAGCAGCCCCCCCGGCGCCCCGGTCCGGGACAGAGATTCACCCCTCCACTTT.

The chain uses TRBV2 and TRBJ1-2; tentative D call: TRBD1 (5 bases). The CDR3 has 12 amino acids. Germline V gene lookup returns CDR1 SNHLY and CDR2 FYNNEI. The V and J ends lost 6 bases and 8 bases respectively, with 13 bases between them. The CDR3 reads CASSQTAPGYTF. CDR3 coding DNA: TGTGCCAGCAGCCAGACAGCCCCAGGCTACACCTTC. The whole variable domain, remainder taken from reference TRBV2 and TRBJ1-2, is EPEVTQTPSHQVTQMGQEVILRCVPISNHLYFYWYRQILGQKVEFLVSFYNNEISEKSEIFDDQFSVERPDGSNFTLKIRSTKLEDSAMYFCASSQTAPGYTFGSGTRLTVV.

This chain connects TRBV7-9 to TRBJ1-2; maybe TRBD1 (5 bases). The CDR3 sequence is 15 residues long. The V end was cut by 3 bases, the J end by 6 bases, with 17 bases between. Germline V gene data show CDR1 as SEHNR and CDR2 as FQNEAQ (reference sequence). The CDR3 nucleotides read TGTGCCAGCAGCTTTTTACAGGCCTATGTAAATGGCTACACCTTC. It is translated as CASSFLQAYVNGYTF.

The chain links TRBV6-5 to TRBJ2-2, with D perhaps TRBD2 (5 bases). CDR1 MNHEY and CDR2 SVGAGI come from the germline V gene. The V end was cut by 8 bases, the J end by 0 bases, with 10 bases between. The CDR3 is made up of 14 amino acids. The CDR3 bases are TGTGCCAGCGTCGGGGAGACGAACACCGGGGAGCTGTTTTTT. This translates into CASVGETNTGELFF.